These 17 T cell receptor beta chains share one sample of origin, sequenced in a study of blood T cell repertoires in COVID-19. Sequencing used immunoSEQ multiplex PCR; TCRdb keeps in-frame clones, though not all of them. The repertoire includes 150,000 or so clones, around 83% of them detected once, and over 0.85% sits in the top ten. Sample: peripheral blood. The receptor source for this set is a man aged 18 to 35 with acute or convalescent COVID-19.

V and J are TRBV3-1 (or the pseudogene TRBV3-2) and TRBJ2-7; D is unclear. V was pared by 1 base and J by 1 base, with 5 bases between. Germline CDR1 LGHDT, CDR2 YNNKEL (reference sequence). The CDR3 sequence is 13 residues long. CDR3 bases: TGTGCCAGCAGCCAAGGTATTTCCTACGAGCAGTACGTC. This translates into CASSQGISYEQYV.

In nucleotides, the CDR3 is TGTGCCAGCAGGAGGACTAGCGGGGGGCCGAGGGGGGCCAACGTCCTGACTTTC. It codes for CASRRTSGGPRGANVLTF. The chain is built from TRBV2 and TRBJ2-6; TRBD2 aligns across 14 bases. The trim removed 6 bases at V and 4 bases at J, leaving 8 bases unmatched. This CDR3 is built from 18 residues. From germline, CDR1 is SNHLY and CDR2 FYNNEI.

The rearrangement joins TRBV2 to TRBJ2-1; possibly TRBD1 for D (6 bases). The V end lost 5 bases, the J end lost 6 bases, and 8 bases lay between the germline ends. CDR1 is SNHLY and CDR2 is FYNNEI in the germline V gene. The CDR3 spans 12 residues. Here the CDR3 reads CASSRGGNEQFF. Written as DNA, the CDR3 is TGTGCCAGCAGTCGAGGGGGCAATGAGCAGTTCTTC.

The rearrangement links TRBV10-3 to TRBJ2-3, with TRBD1 as a possible D gene (5 bases). The ends were cut back, 0 bases at V and 6 bases at J, with 10 bases in the middle. Germline assignment: CDR1 ENHRY and CDR2 SYGVKD. This CDR3 is built from 14 residues. CDR3 nucleotides: TGTGCCATCAGTGAGTCAGGGGCTGGGGATACGCAGTATTTT. This encodes CAISESGAGDTQYF.

This chain uses TRBV18 with TRBJ1-1; no clear D. Germline CDR1 reads KGHSH; CDR2 reads LQKENI. The CDR3 is 17 residues long. Deletions cut 1 base from V and 1 base from J, with 16 bases between. The chain's CDR3 is CASSPQPGAGENTEAFF. The CDR3 region has the DNA TGTGCCAGCTCACCACAACCGGGAGCGGGAGAGAACACTGAAGCTTTCTTT.

The V call is TRBV4-1, the J call TRBJ2-5, with 7 positions matching TRBD1. Germline CDR1 is MGHRA and CDR2 is YSYEKL. With 0 bases clipped from V and 7 bases from J, the junction kept 17 bases outside the gene matches. The CDR3 runs to 18 residues. CDR3 region: CASSQDIFGDSPDLTQYF. Written as DNA, the CDR3 is TGCGCCAGCAGCCAAGATATCTTTGGGGACAGCCCAGATTTGACCCAGTACTTC.

Comments on this clone: Other DNA sequences in this specimen translate into the identical CDR3. This sequence joins TRBV4-1 and TRBJ1-6, with no clear D. Germline V gene data show CDR1 as MGHRA and CDR2 as YSYEKL. The V end lost 0 bases, the J end lost 9 bases, and 6 bases lay between the germline ends. The CDR3 is 13 amino acids. The CDR3 bases are TGCGCCAGCAGCCAAGATCGAGGTTCACCCCTCCACTTT. This encodes CASSQDRGSPLHF.

This clone has a handful of counts. At one end the junction does not follow the germline gene, possibly because of a read error. This sequence joins TRBV4-2 and TRBJ2-1; 11 positions match TRBD2. Germline assignment: CDR1 LGHNA and CDR2 YNFKEQ. This CDR3 spans 16 amino acids. CDR3 loop: CASSQPRGPSGGNRVF. CDR3 bases: TGTGCCAGCAGCCAACCCCGTGGGCCTAGCGGGGGGAACAGGGTCTTC.

The V gene is TRBV23-1, the J gene TRBJ1-3; perhaps TRBD1 as D (5 bases). TRBV23-1 counts as an open reading frame of uncertain function. V was clipped by 0 bases and J by 2 bases, with 8 bases between them. The CDR3 has 15 amino acids. The CDR3 DNA reads TGCGCCAGCAGTCAATCTCGGGGGGCTGGAAACACCATATATTTT. This encodes CASSQSRGAGNTIYF.

The rearrangement uses TRBV7-3 and TRBJ2-1; possibly TRBD2 for D (7 bases). The CDR3 is made up of 14 amino acids. V gave up 5 bases and J gave up 7 bases, with 15 bases separating them. Germline CDR1 and CDR2: SGHTA and FQGTGA. CDR3 sequence (DNA): TGTGCCAGCAGCGGACTCGGGGGGCGGAATGAGCAGTTCTTC. It specifies CASSGLGGRNEQFF. The full variable domain, with the rest looked up from reference TRBV7-3 and TRBJ2-1, is GAGVSQTPSNKVTEKGKYVELRCDPISGHTALYWYRQSLGQGPEFLIYFQGTGAADDSGLPNDRFFAVRPEGSVSTLKIQRTERGDSAVYLCASSGLGGRNEQFFGPGTRLTVL.

The chain combines TRBV7-2 with TRBJ2-1; a weak D match, TRBD1 (6 bases). The CDR3 has 17 amino acids. Germline CDR1 SGHTA, CDR2 FQGNSA. V lost 5 bases, J lost 0 bases, and 17 bases lay in between. The CDR3 bases are TGTGCCAGCAGCATTCGACAGGCTAGGGACTCCTACAATGAGCAGTTCTTC. Its protein is CASSIRQARDSYNEQFF. The variable domain in full, completed from reference TRBV7-2 and TRBJ2-1, reads GAGVSQSPSNKVTEKGKDVELRCDPISGHTALYWYRQSLGQGLEFLIYFQGNSAPDKSGLPSDRFSAERTGGSVSTLTIQRTQQEDSAVYLCASSIRQARDSYNEQFFGPGTRLTVL.

The chain couples TRBV2 to TRBJ1-3; D remains ambiguous. The CDR3 has 14 amino acids. V gave up 7 bases and J gave up 1 base, with 11 bases separating them. Germline loops: CDR1 SNHLY, CDR2 FYNNEI. The CDR3 bases are TGTGCCAGCACCGGGTCGGGGTCTGGAAACACCATATATTTT. Amino acid sequence: CASTGSGSGNTIYF.

DNA for the CDR3: TGTGCCAGCAGCTTTGACAGGGGAGGTAATTCACCCCTCCACTTT. This encodes CASSFDRGGNSPLHF. The chain is built from TRBV7-8 and TRBJ1-6; 8 bases match TRBD1. This CDR3 has 15 amino acids. Germline values: CDR1 SGHVS, CDR2 FQNEAQ. The trim removed 3 bases at V and 6 bases at J, leaving 4 bases unmatched.

The gene calls are TRBV5-4 and TRBJ2-3; 9 bases line up with TRBD1. V shed 4 bases, J shed 3 bases, and the junction held 3 bases outside the gene matches. CDR1 is SGHNT, CDR2 YYREEE, per germline (reference sequence). This CDR3 has 14 amino acids. In DNA form, the CDR3 reads TGTGCCAGCAGCCACGGGACAGGGACAGATACGCAGTATTTT. Translated, it gives CASSHGTGTDTQYF.

The rearrangement uses TRBV7-8 and TRBJ1-5, with D possibly being TRBD1 (6 bases). Germline V gene data show CDR1 as SGHVS and CDR2 as FQNEAQ. V was shortened by 4 bases and J by 0 bases, with 13 bases between the two germline ends. CDR3 length: 16 amino acids. The CDR3 is CASSSLNRDSNQPQHF. Written as DNA, the CDR3 is TGTGCCAGCAGCTCCCTAAACAGGGATAGCAATCAGCCCCAGCATTTT.

This rearrangement joins TRBV9 to TRBJ2-5, with D maybe TRBD1 (6 bases). CDR1 and CDR2 from the germline V gene are SGDLS and YYNGEE. V dropped 3 bases and J dropped 3 bases, with 12 bases sitting between them. This CDR3 spans 14 amino acids. The CDR3 DNA is TGTGCCAGCAGCGCCAGTACAGGGAAAGAGACCCAGTACTTC. Translation: CASSASTGKETQYF. The full variable domain, in which reference TRBV9 and TRBJ2-5 provide the parts outside the CDR3, is DSGVTQTPKHLITATGQRVTLRCSPRSGDLSVYWYQQSLDQGLQFLIQYYNGEERAKGNILERFSAQQFPDLHSELNLSSLELGDSALYFCASSASTGKETQYFGPGTRLLVL.

The rearrangement links TRBV6-5 to TRBJ2-2; 13 bases align to TRBD2. J gave up 5 bases and V 3 bases, and 3 bases lay outside the gene matches. The germline V gene has CDR1 MNHEY and CDR2 SVGAGI. CDR3 length: 16 amino acids. CDR3 sequence: CASSYQLAGGTGELFF. The DNA for the CDR3 is TGTGCCAGCAGTTATCAACTAGCGGGGGGGACCGGGGAGCTGTTTTTT.